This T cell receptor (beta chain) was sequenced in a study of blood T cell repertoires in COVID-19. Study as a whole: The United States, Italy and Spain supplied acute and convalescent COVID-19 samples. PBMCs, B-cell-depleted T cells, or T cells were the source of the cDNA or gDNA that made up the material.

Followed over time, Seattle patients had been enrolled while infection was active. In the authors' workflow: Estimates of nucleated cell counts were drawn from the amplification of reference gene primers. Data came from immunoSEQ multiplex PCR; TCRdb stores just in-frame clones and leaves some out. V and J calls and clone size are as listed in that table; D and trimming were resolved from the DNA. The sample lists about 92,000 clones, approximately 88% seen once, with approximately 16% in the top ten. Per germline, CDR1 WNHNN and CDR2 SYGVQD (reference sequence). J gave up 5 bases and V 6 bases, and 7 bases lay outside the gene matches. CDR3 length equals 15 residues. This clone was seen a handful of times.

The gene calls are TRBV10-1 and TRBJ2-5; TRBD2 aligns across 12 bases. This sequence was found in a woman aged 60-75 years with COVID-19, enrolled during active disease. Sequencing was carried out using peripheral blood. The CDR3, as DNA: TGCGCCAGCAGCCCAACTAGCGGGGGGACGGAGACCCAGTACTTC. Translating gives CASSPTSGGTETQYF.